The present T cell receptor (beta chain) was sequenced within a study of OX40 agonist ivuxolimab in advanced cancers. Study in general: At 82.7% male, the cohort had a mean age of 60 years, ranging from roughly 20 to 90. The study's findings and limits: Among the lowest peripheral clonal expansion occurred in 0.1-3.0 mg/kg partial responders. Still undetermined is the antigen specificity of the expanded peripheral T cells. CD4+ and CD8+ blood T cells expanded clonally by week 6 at 0.1 to 3.0 mg/kg.

The CDR3 totals 15 residues. J gave up 1 base and V 2 bases, and 2 bases lay outside the gene matches. Germline V gene sequence: CDR1 GTSNPN, CDR2 SVGIG (reference sequence). Method: immunoSEQ multiplex PCR; TCRdb's copy keeps in-frame clones and lacks some. The repertoire has 75,000 to 80,000 clones, under 90% of them found once; the top ten carry over 6%. Concerning this clone: Antigen specificity is unknown.

V and J are TRBV30 and TRBJ2-3; 11 bases map to TRBD2. This specimen was CD4+ or CD8+ T cells sorted from blood, taken in a trial of the OX40 agonist ivuxolimab. The receptor was isolated from an adult with an advanced solid tumor such as melanoma, head and neck, liver or kidney cancer. The CDR3 is CAWSLGLAGTDTQYF. In DNA form, the CDR3 reads TGTGCCTGGAGTCTGGGACTAGCGGGCACAGATACGCAGTATTTT.